This T cell receptor beta chain emerged from a study of CD8 T cells in Susac syndrome. Trimming stripped 7 bases from V and 6 bases from J, with 15 bases between. This CDR3 has 14 residues. The germline gives CDR1 SGHTA, CDR2 FQGNSA. This clonotype appeared a single time. It was with random hexamers that about 0.45 to 1 ug RNA was reverse transcribed. By means of immunoSEQ multiplex PCR, TCR beta CDR3 spanning 54 Vbeta and 13 Jbeta underwent amplification. TCRdb ran MiXCR on the immunoSEQ multiplex PCR reads and lists one entry per CDR3 protein. The sample shows approximately 150,000 distinct CDR3 sequences, around 85% of them seen only once.

The chain joins TRBV7-2 to TRBJ2-2; TRBD1 or TRBD2 may be the D gene (6 bases each). The TCR originated in a human donor with multiple sclerosis. The sequencing input was CD8+ T cells from PBMCs. The CDR3 DNA is TGTGCCAGCACTGTTATCCGGGGGCCCGGGGAGCTGTTTTTT. Translated, it gives CASTVIRGPGELFF.